Here is one TCR beta chain with its context. Its specificity is not known. This record comes from a study of identical twins. Overall study results and limits: Fewer insertions marked abundant cord blood beta clonotypes; young adult naive trended weakly, memory not at all.

Germline V gene sequence: CDR1 SGHTA, CDR2 FQGNSA. Trimming shortened V by 3 bases and J by 8 bases, and 13 bases separated the two germline ends. The CDR3 spans 13 residues. Unique molecular identifiers were present on the cDNA, which also gained a universal primer site by template switching. MiXCR, run by TCRdb on the 5' RACE reads, gives a single entry per CDR3 protein. Here the sample spans approximately 600,000 distinct CDR3 sequences, just over 7% being singletons. In addition, the sample was reused for a study of yellow fever vaccine responses in identical twins.

This chain uses TRBV7-2 with TRBJ1-1, with D perhaps matching TRBD1 (5 bases). The receptor was isolated from a woman aged 18-29 years in good health. Specimen: PBMCs. The CDR3 here is CASSFDRDSEAFF. The DNA for the CDR3 is TGTGCCAGCAGCTTTGACAGAGACTCAGAAGCTTTCTTT.